This T cell receptor (beta chain) was recovered during a study of shared T cell receptors in the human thymus. Here immunoSEQ multiplex PCR was the method, and the copy in TCRdb shows in-frame clones only, minus some. The table has about 380,000 clones, over 90% seen once. Sequenced: thymocytes. The sequence derives from a human donor.

The CDR3 protein is CASSIRDRRDFYEQYF. In DNA, the CDR3 is TGTGCCAGCAGCATCCGGGACAGGCGGGACTTTTACGAGCAGTACTTC. This sequence joins TRBV11-2 and TRBJ2-7, with 8 bases that match TRBD1. V lost 5 bases, J lost 4 bases, and 13 bases stayed unmatched. There are 16 residues in the CDR3. Germline lookup yields CDR1 SGHAT and CDR2 FQNNGV.